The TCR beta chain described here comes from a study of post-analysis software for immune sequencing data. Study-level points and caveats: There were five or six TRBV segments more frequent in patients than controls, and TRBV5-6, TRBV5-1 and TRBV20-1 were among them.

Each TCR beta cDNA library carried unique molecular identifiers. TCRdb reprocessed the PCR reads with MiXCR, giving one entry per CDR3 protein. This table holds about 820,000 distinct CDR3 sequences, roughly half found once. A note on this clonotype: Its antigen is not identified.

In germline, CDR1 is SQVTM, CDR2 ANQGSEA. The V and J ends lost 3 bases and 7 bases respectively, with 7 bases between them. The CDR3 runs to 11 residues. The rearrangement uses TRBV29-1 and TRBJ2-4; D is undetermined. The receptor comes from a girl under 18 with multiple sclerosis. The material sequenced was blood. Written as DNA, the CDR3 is TGCAGCGTTGAGGGCCAGAACATTCAGTACTTC. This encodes CSVEGQNIQYF.